The rows below give T cell receptor beta chains drawn from one sample of a study of shared clonotypes between healthy human individuals. Assay used: immunoSEQ multiplex PCR; TCRdb lists only in-frame clones, some missing. The data hold 2 million or so clones, with 90% to 95% observed a single time. Sequencing used naive CD4+ T cells sorted from blood. Receptor source: a man aged 18 to 35 in good health. Each CDR3 is given with its conserved first and last residue. Each record gives: V gene, J gene, D gene, CDR3 DNA, CDR3 protein. D genes are given only for firm matches.

V gene: TRBV27; J gene: TRBJ2-2; D gene: TRBD2; CDR3 DNA: TGTGCCAGCAGTGCGGGGCCGGGACTAGAGGGTACCGGGGAGCTGTTTTTT; CDR3 protein: CASSAGPGLEGTGELFF
V gene: TRBV10-1; J gene: TRBJ2-7; D gene: .; CDR3 DNA: TGCGCCAGCAGTGAGTCGGGCAGGGGCGAGCAGTACTTC; CDR3 protein: CASSESGRGEQYF
V gene: TRBV6-1; J gene: TRBJ2-3; D gene: TRBD2; CDR3 DNA: TGTGCCAGCAGTGAAGGTACTAGCGCCGATACGCAGTATTTT; CDR3 protein: CASSEGTSADTQYF
V gene: TRBV10-3; J gene: TRBJ1-5; D gene: .; CDR3 DNA: TGTGCCATCAGCGGGGGGGAGGATCAGCCCCAGCATTTT; CDR3 protein: CAISGGEDQPQHF
V gene: TRBV7-9; J gene: TRBJ2-7; D gene: TRBD1; CDR3 DNA: TGTGCCAGCAGCGAAGGACCGGGACAGGGGATCAACGAGCAGTACTTC; CDR3 protein: CASSEGPGQGINEQYF
V gene: TRBV7-9; J gene: TRBJ2-4; D gene: .; CDR3 DNA: TGTGCCAGCAGCTCCTTGAACATTCAGTACTTC; CDR3 protein: CASSSLNIQYF
V gene: TRBV29-1; J gene: TRBJ2-7; D gene: .; CDR3 DNA: TGCAGCGTTACCCCCGGGGCCCTCTACGAGCAGTACTTC; CDR3 protein: CSVTPGALYEQYF
V gene: TRBV25-1; J gene: TRBJ2-1; D gene: TRBD2; CDR3 DNA: TGTGCCAGCAGTCAAACCGTTAGCGGGAGGGCCTCCTACAATGAGCAGTTCTTC; CDR3 protein: CASSQTVSGRASYNEQFF
V gene: TRBV2; J gene: TRBJ1-3; D gene: .; CDR3 DNA: TGTGCCATTCATCAGATCGGGAGCTCTGGAAACACCATATATTTT; CDR3 protein: CAIHQIGSSGNTIYF
V gene: TRBV6-6; J gene: TRBJ2-1; D gene: TRBD2; CDR3 DNA: TGTGCCAGCAGACATCCAAGCGGGGGGGCATACAATGAGCAGTTCTTC; CDR3 protein: CASRHPSGGAYNEQFF
V gene: TRBV20-1; J gene: TRBJ1-3; D gene: .; CDR3 DNA: TGCAGTGCTAGAGATGGAAACACCATATATTTT; CDR3 protein: CSARDGNTIYF
V gene: TRBV7-3; J gene: TRBJ2-3; D gene: .; CDR3 DNA: TGTGCCAGCAGCTTAAACACTGACAATACGCAGTATTTT; CDR3 protein: CASSLNTDNTQYF
V gene: TRBV19; J gene: TRBJ2-2; D gene: TRBD1; CDR3 DNA: TGTGCCAGTATAGGGACAGGGAACACCGGGGAGCTGTTTTTT; CDR3 protein: CASIGTGNTGELFF
V gene: TRBV11-2; J gene: TRBJ2-5; D gene: TRBD1; CDR3 DNA: TGTGCCAGCAGAAGGACAGGGCTGGAGACCCAGTACTTC; CDR3 protein: CASRRTGLETQYF
V gene: TRBV28; J gene: TRBJ1-5; D gene: .; CDR3 DNA: TGTGCCACTGGGATTCAGCATCAGCCCCAGCATTTT; CDR3 protein: CATGIQHQPQHF
V gene: TRBV5-1; J gene: TRBJ2-6; D gene: .; CDR3 DNA: TGCGCCAGCAGCTTGGTAGGGGCTGTGGGGGCCAACGTCCTGACTTTC; CDR3 protein: CASSLVGAVGANVLTF
V gene: TRBV6-1; J gene: TRBJ1-5; D gene: .; CDR3 DNA: TGTGCCACCCGGCAGGATGGCAATCAGCCCCAGCATTTT; CDR3 protein: CATRQDGNQPQHF
V gene: TRBV5-1; J gene: TRBJ2-7; D gene: .; CDR3 DNA: TGCGCCAGCAATTCGTTCCCAAATTACGAGCAGTACTTC; CDR3 protein: CASNSFPNYEQYF
V gene: TRBV19; J gene: TRBJ2-2; D gene: TRBD2; CDR3 DNA: TGTGCCAGTAAGCAAGCGGGGTGGCCCGGGGAGCTGTTTTTT; CDR3 protein: CASKQAGWPGELFF
V gene: TRBV6-6; J gene: TRBJ1-3; D gene: TRBD1; CDR3 DNA: TGTGCCAGCAGTTACACACAGGGGGCTGGAAACACCATATATTTT; CDR3 protein: CASSYTQGAGNTIYF
V gene: TRBV6-1; J gene: TRBJ1-4; D gene: TRBD1; CDR3 DNA: TGTGCCACCAGACAGGGGGCAACTAATGAAAAACTGTTTTTT; CDR3 protein: CATRQGATNEKLFF
V gene: TRBV6-8; J gene: TRBJ2-5; D gene: TRBD2; CDR3 DNA: TGTGCCGGGCAGATTAGCGGGAGGCTCGTAGAGACCCAGTACTTC; CDR3 protein: CAGQISGRLVETQYF
V gene: TRBV4-1; J gene: TRBJ1-5; D gene: .; CDR3 DNA: TGCGCCAGCAGCCAGATAAGGGAGAATCAGCCCCAGCATTTT; CDR3 protein: CASSQIRENQPQHF
V gene: TRBV18; J gene: TRBJ1-5; D gene: TRBD1; CDR3 DNA: TGTGCCAGCTCGCCCGGGACAGGCCTCAATCAGCCCCAGCATTTT; CDR3 protein: CASSPGTGLNQPQHF
V gene: TRBV25-1; J gene: TRBJ2-4; D gene: TRBD2; CDR3 DNA: TGTGCCAGCAGGCATGGGACTAGCGGGAGGAGTGCCAAAAACATTCAGTACTTC; CDR3 protein: CASRHGTSGRSAKNIQYF
V gene: TRBV5-4; J gene: TRBJ1-6; D gene: .; CDR3 DNA: TGTGCCAGCAGCTTGGTCGAGGGGACCAGCTCCTATAATTCACCCCTCCACTTT; CDR3 protein: CASSLVEGTSSYNSPLHF
V gene: TRBV10-3; J gene: TRBJ1-2; D gene: TRBD1; CDR3 DNA: TGTGCCATCAGTGTCCAGGGGGCTCCCTATGGCTACACCTTC; CDR3 protein: CAISVQGAPYGYTF
V gene: TRBV5-1; J gene: TRBJ1-3; D gene: .; CDR3 DNA: TGCGCCAGCAGCGACGACACCTCTGGAAACACCATATATTTT; CDR3 protein: CASSDDTSGNTIYF